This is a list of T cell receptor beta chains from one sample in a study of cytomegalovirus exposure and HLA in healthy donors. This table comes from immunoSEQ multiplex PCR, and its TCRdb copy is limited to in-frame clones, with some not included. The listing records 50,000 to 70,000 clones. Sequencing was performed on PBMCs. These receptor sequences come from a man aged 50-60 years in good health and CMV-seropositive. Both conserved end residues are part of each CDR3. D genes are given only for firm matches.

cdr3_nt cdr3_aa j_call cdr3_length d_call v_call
TGTGCCAGTAGTCCCGGAGAGACCCAGTACTTC CASSPGETQYF TRBJ2-5 11 - TRBV19
TGTGCCAGCAGCACAGGGACAGTACGGTATGGCTACACCTTC CASSTGTVRYGYTF TRBJ1-2 14 TRBD1 TRBV7-9
TGCAGTGCTAGTATGCGGGGCACCATATATTTT CSASMRGTIYF TRBJ1-3 11 - TRBV20-1
TGTGCCACGGGACAGAGGGATCTCCCTCGCTACACCTTC CATGQRDLPRYTF TRBJ1-2 13 TRBD1 TRBV6-5
TGTGCCAGCACCATTACGCGGCAGGGAAAAAACATTCAGTACTTC CASTITRQGKNIQYF TRBJ2-4 15 - TRBV6-5
TGCGCCAGCAGCCAAGACCTTCGACGGGGAACTTCCGACAATGAGCAGTTCTTC CASSQDLRRGTSDNEQFF TRBJ2-1 18 - TRBV4-3
TGTGCCAGCAGTGAAGTCAGGGGATTTAATGAAAAACTGTTTTTT CASSEVRGFNEKLFF TRBJ1-4 15 - TRBV6-1
TGTGCCAGCAGCTTAGTTCGAACTTTATCCTACGAGCAGTACTTC CASSLVRTLSYEQYF TRBJ2-7 15 - TRBV7-9
TGTGCCAGTAGTACGGGACAGTGGCTACAGTCTTATGGCTACACCTTC CASSTGQWLQSYGYTF TRBJ1-2 16 TRBD1 TRBV19
TGTGCTAGCAGCTTAGGGGCCGCCCACACAGATACGCAGTATTTT CASSLGAAHTDTQYF TRBJ2-3 15 - TRBV7-7
TGTGCCAGCAGTGAGGCAGGGGGCGCAGATACGCAGTATTTT CASSEAGGADTQYF TRBJ2-3 14 TRBD1 TRBV6-4
TGCAGCTTCACGGCGGGGGAAAAACTGTTTTTT CSFTAGEKLFF TRBJ1-4 11 - TRBV29-1
TGTGCCAGCAGTTCCCGGGACACCCGTGAAGCTTTCTTT CASSSRDTREAFF TRBJ1-1 13 - TRBV27
TGTGCCAGCAGCTTGAGGGAAGACACAGGGGTGCAAGAGACCCAGTACTTC CASSLREDTGVQETQYF TRBJ2-5 17 TRBD1 TRBV5-5
TGTGCCAGCAGCTTGGAGCTAGCGGGGGGGCATACGCAGTATTTT CASSLELAGGHTQYF TRBJ2-3 15 TRBD2 TRBV5-4
TGTGCCAGCTCACCACCGGGCCGACCCTACGAGCAGTACTTC CASSPPGRPYEQYF TRBJ2-7 14 - TRBV18
TGTGCCAGCAGTGACCCGTCAGGGGTAGACACTGAAGCTTTCTTT CASSDPSGVDTEAFF TRBJ1-1 15 - TRBV25-1
TGTGCCAGCTCACCACCGCAGGCTTATGGCTACACCTTC CASSPPQAYGYTF TRBJ1-2 13 - TRBV18
TGTGCCAGCAGCTTAGAGACAGGGTCGGTCACTGAAGCTTTCTTT CASSLETGSVTEAFF TRBJ1-1 15 TRBD1 TRBV7-2
TGTGCCAGCTCTACCGGGTACGACGGCAATCAGCCCCAGCATTTT CASSTGYDGNQPQHF TRBJ1-5 15 - TRBV16